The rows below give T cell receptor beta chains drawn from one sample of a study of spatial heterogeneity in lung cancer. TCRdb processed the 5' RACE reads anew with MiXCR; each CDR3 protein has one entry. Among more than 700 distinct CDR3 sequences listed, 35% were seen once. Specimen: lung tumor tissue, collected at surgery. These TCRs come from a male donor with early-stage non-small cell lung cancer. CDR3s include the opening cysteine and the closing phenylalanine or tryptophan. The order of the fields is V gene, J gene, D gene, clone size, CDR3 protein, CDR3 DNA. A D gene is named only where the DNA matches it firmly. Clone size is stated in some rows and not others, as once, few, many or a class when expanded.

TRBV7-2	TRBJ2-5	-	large	CASSLGGHVNLGQETQYF	TGTGCCAGCAGCTTGGGGGGACACGTAAACCTGGGGCAAGAGACCCAGTACTTC
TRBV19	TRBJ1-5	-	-	CASTRTINQPQHF	TGTGCCAGTACCCGGACTATCAATCAGCCCCAGCATTTT
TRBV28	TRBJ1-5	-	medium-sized	CASSFAGIGNQPQHF	TGTGCCAGCAGTTTTGCAGGGATAGGCAATCAGCCCCAGCATTTT
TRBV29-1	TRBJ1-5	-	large	CSVSQGLNQPQHF	TGCAGCGTTTCTCAGGGGTTGAATCAGCCCCAGCATTTT
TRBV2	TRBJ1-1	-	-	CASSEGVYTEAFF	TGTGCCAGCAGTGAAGGGGTTTACACTGAAGCTTTCTTT
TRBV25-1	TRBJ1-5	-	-	CASSLGLTNQPQHF	TGTGCCAGCAGCTTGGGACTCACGAATCAGCCCCAGCATTTT
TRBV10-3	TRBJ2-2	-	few	CAISGDTDTGELFF	TGTGCCATCAGTGGGGACACAGACACCGGGGAGCTGTTTTTT
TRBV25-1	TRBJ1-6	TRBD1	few	CASTPGQGKSPLHF	TGTGCCAGCACCCCGGGACAGGGGAAATCACCCCTCCACTTT
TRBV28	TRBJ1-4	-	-	CASSFGGDEKLFF	TGTGCCAGCAGTTTCGGGGGCGATGAAAAACTGTTTTTT
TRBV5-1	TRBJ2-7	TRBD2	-	CASSPPTSADEQYF	TGCGCCAGCAGCCCCCCGACTAGCGCAGACGAGCAGTACTTC
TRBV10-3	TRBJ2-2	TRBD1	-	CASGRDSNTGELFF	TGTGCCTCGGGCCGGGACAGTAACACCGGGGAGCTGTTTTTT
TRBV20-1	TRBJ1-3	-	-	CSANPGTSGNTIYF	TGCAGTGCAAACCCCGGAACCTCTGGAAACACCATATATTTT
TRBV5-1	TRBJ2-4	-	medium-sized	CASSLELAKNIQYF	TGCGCCAGCAGCTTGGAGCTAGCCAAAAACATTCAGTACTTC
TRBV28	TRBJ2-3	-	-	CASMQVSDTQYF	TGTGCCAGCATGCAGGTATCAGATACGCAGTATTTT
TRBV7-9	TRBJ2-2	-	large	CASSLARPTGELFF	TGTGCCAGCAGCTTAGCGCGGCCGACCGGGGAGCTGTTTTTT
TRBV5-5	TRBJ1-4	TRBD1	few	CASSLTGGQEKLFF	TGTGCCAGCAGCTTAACAGGGGGTCAAGAAAAACTGTTTTTT
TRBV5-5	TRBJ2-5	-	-	CASSLVSAEETQYF	TGTGCCAGCAGCTTGGTGTCAGCTGAAGAGACCCAGTACTTC
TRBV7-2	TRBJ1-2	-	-	CANKLAGANYGYTF	TGTGCCAACAAATTAGCAGGAGCAAACTATGGCTACACCTTC
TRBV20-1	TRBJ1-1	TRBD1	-	CSGTQGVTEAFF	TGCAGTGGTACACAGGGGGTCACTGAAGCTTTCTTT
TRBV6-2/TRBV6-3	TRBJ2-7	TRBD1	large	CASKGQGRNYEQYF	TGTGCCAGCAAGGGACAGGGAAGAAACTACGAGCAGTACTTC
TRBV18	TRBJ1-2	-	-	CASSPLPTGYGYTF	TGTGCCAGCTCACCACTTCCAACAGGCTATGGCTACACCTTC
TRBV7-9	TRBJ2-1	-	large	CASSFGGEFYNEQFF	TGTGCCAGCAGCTTCGGGGGAGAATTCTACAATGAGCAGTTCTTC
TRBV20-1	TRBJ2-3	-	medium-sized	CSTSKRGLYTDTQYF	TGCAGTACCTCGAAACGGGGGCTCTACACAGATACGCAGTATTTT
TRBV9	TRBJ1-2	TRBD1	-	CASSVGGTGIPYGYTF	TGTGCCAGCAGCGTAGGAGGGACAGGGATACCCTATGGCTACACCTTC
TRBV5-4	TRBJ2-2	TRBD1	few	CASSSGGSRNTGELFF	TGTGCCAGCAGCTCAGGGGGCAGTAGGAACACCGGGGAGCTGTTTTTT
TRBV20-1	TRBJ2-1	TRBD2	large	CSRGSSYNEQFF	TGCAGTCGCGGGAGTTCCTACAATGAGCAGTTCTTC
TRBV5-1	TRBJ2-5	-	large	CASSLEGLDGQETQYF	TGCGCCAGCAGCTTGGAAGGGCTAGACGGCCAAGAGACCCAGTACTTC
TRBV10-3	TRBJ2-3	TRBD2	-	CAISESGSASGGTDTQYF	TGTGCCATCAGTGAGTCCGGGTCGGCTAGCGGGGGCACAGATACGCAGTATTTT